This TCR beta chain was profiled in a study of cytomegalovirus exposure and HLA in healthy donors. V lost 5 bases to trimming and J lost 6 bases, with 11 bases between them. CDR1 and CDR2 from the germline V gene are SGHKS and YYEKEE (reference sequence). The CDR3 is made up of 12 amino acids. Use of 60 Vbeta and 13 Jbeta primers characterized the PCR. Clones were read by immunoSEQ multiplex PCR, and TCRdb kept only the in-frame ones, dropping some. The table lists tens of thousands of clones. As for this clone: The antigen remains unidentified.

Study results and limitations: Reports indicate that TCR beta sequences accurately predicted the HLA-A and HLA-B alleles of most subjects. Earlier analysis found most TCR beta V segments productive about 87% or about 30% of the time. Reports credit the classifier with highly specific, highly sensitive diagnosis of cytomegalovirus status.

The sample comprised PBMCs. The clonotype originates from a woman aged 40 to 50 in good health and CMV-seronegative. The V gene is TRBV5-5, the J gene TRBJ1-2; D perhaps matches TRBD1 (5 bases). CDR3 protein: CASSQGENGYTF. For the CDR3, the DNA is TGTGCCAGCAGTCAAGGGGAAAATGGCTACACCTTC.